Listed below are T cell receptor beta chains from one sample, sequenced in a study of blood T cell repertoires in COVID-19. This table comes from immunoSEQ multiplex PCR, and its TCRdb copy is limited to in-frame clones, with some not included. The sample yields around 300,000 clones, approximately 87% seen once. The sequencing sample was made of peripheral blood. Receptors originate from a woman aged 25 to 39 with COVID-19, enrolled during active disease. Each CDR3 is given with its conserved first and last residue. Each record gives: J gene, D gene, V gene, clone size, CDR3 protein, CDR3 DNA. D genes are given only for firm matches. Only some rows state a clone size, as once, few, many or a class for expanded clones.

J: TRBJ2-7; D: TRBD2; V: TRBV6-5; size: .; CDR3: CASRIAGGPLYEQYF; DNA: TGTGCCAGCAGAATAGCGGGAGGGCCCTTGTACGAGCAGTACTTC
J: TRBJ1-5; D: .; V: TRBV9; size: .; CDR3: CASSVGGGGNQPQHF; DNA: TGTGCCAGCAGCGTAGGAGGGGGGGGCAATCAGCCCCAGCATTTT
J: TRBJ2-1; D: .; V: TRBV3-1/TRBV3-2; size: .; CDR3: CASSHLGDEQFF; DNA: TGTGCCAGCAGCCACTTGGGCGATGAGCAGTTCTTC
J: TRBJ2-7; D: .; V: TRBV7-2; size: .; CDR3: CASSLGQAVYEQYF; DNA: TGTGCCAGCAGCTTAGGACAGGCCGTCTACGAGCAGTACTTC
J: TRBJ2-1; D: .; V: TRBV5-4; size: .; CDR3: CASSLGWSLGGEQFF; DNA: TGTGCCAGCAGCTTGGGTTGGTCCCTTGGAGGTGAGCAGTTCTTC
J: TRBJ1-4; D: .; V: TRBV6-6; size: .; CDR3: CASSYKGVNEKLFF; DNA: TGTGCCAGCAGTTACAAGGGGGTTAATGAAAAACTGTTTTTT
J: TRBJ1-4; D: .; V: TRBV5-1; size: .; CDR3: CASTSGHSTTNEKLFF; DNA: TGCGCCAGCACTTCGGGACACTCAACAACTAATGAAAAACTGTTTTTT
J: TRBJ2-3; D: TRBD2; V: TRBV12-5; size: .; CDR3: CASGFTSGRSTDTQYF; DNA: TGTGCTAGTGGTTTCACTAGCGGGAGGAGCACAGATACGCAGTATTTT
J: TRBJ2-5; D: TRBD1; V: TRBV10-3; size: .; CDR3: CAISDGTGGQETQYF; DNA: TGTGCCATCAGCGACGGGACAGGGGGACAAGAGACCCAGTACTTC
J: TRBJ1-2; D: .; V: TRBV7-9; size: few; CDR3: CASSFVSRENYGYTF; DNA: TGTGCCAGCAGCTTCGTATCGCGGGAGAACTATGGCTACACCTTC
J: TRBJ2-1; D: TRBD2; V: TRBV4-2; size: .; CDR3: CASSLTQGTSGRNEQFF; DNA: TGTGCCAGCAGCCTAACCCAGGGGACTAGCGGGAGAAATGAGCAGTTCTTC